This T cell receptor (beta chain) is from a study of blood T cell repertoires in COVID-19. Study as a whole: Donors in the United States, Italy and Spain gave samples during acute or convalescent COVID-19. PBMCs, B-cell-depleted T cells, or T cells were the source of the cDNA or gDNA that made up the material.

As processed by the authors: Amplification of reference gene primers provided the estimated nucleated cell counts. Some clones are missing from TCRdb's copy, which holds only in-frame ones; the method was immunoSEQ multiplex PCR. From that table come the V and J calls and clone size; the DNA was used to work out D and trimming. This table holds 150,000 or so clones, roughly nine tenths found once. This CDR3 has 13 residues. Trimming took off 6 bases at V and 4 bases at J, with 11 bases between the two ends. Germline V lookup: CDR1 SGHTA, CDR2 FQGTGA. The receptor's source is a woman aged 40-49 years with acute or convalescent COVID-19. The rearrangement links TRBV7-3 to TRBJ2-3; D is unresolved. The specimen was peripheral blood. The CDR3 DNA follows: TGTGCCAGCAGGCCACTATCGGCAGATACGCAGTATTTT. It is translated as CASRPLSADTQYF.